Each of the 20 T cell receptor beta chains below was sequenced from the same sample in a study of CD8+ T cells in alopecia areata. The treatment was: oral pan-JAK inhibitor, 5-10 mg twice daily. Extraction and reverse transcription of RNA yielded cDNA as the sequencing template. Repertoires were generated with immunoSEQ multiplex PCR, while TCRdb's copy carries only in-frame clones and drops some. This table holds 95,000 to 110,000 clones, over 80% found once. The source material was CD8+ T cells sorted from blood, sampled at week 24, from a patient treated with tofacitinib. The source of these receptors is a human donor with alopecia areata.

V usage is TRBV18 and J usage is TRBJ2-1; TRBD2 matches 14 bases. This CDR3 has 16 residues. Losses at the gene ends were 3 bases for V and 3 bases for J; bases not matched to a gene: 1. In germline, CDR1 is KGHSH, CDR2 LQKENI. The CDR3 nucleotides are TGTGCCAGCTCACCGGGACTAGCGGGGGACTACAATGAGCAGTTCTTC. Its translation is CASSPGLAGDYNEQFF. Full variable domain (remainder filled in from reference TRBV18 and TRBJ2-1): NAGVMQNPRHLVRRRGQEARLRCSPMKGHSHVYWYRQLPEEGLKFMVYLQKENIIDESGMPKERFSAEFPKEGPSILRIQQVVRGDSAAYFCASSPGLAGDYNEQFFGPGTRLTVL.

This clone was observed once. This chain uses TRBV5-1 with TRBJ2-7; either TRBD1 or TRBD2 may fit D (5 bases each). Trimming took off 3 bases at V and 0 bases at J, with 13 bases between the two ends. This CDR3 is built from 15 residues. Germline CDR1 SGHRS, CDR2 YFSETQ. CDR3 in amino acids: CASSSGSGGSYEQYF. Here the CDR3 DNA reads TGCGCCAGCAGCTCAGGCTCTGGGGGCTCCTACGAGCAGTACTTC.

The chain links TRBV9 to TRBJ2-3; D unclear. V was clipped by 3 bases and J by 8 bases, with 13 bases between them. In germline, CDR1 is SGDLS, CDR2 YYNGEE. CDR3 length: 13 residues. The CDR3 region is CASSAGSLGTQYF. The CDR3 DNA is TGTGCCAGCAGCGCTGGGTCCTTGGGTACGCAGTATTTT.

The chain has TRBV7-6 and TRBJ2-1; 9 bases agree with TRBD2. V shed 3 bases, J shed 4 bases, and the junction held 4 bases outside the gene matches. There are 15 residues in the CDR3. Germline assignment: CDR1 SGHVS and CDR2 FNYEAQ. The CDR3 nucleotides are TGTGCCAGCAGCTTGACTAGCGGTACTTACAATGAGCAGTTCTTC. It yields the protein CASSLTSGTYNEQFF.

The V gene is TRBV13, the J gene TRBJ2-5; D perhaps matches TRBD1 (6 bases). Trimming took 3 bases from V and 2 from J, leaving 19 bases between them. Germline values: CDR1 PRHDT, CDR2 FYEKMQ (reference sequence). This CDR3 has 17 amino acids. DNA for the CDR3: TGTGCCAGCAGCTTCCGCGGCCGATTACAGGGACAAGAGACCCAGTACTTC. Its translation is CASSFRGRLQGQETQYF.

The chain has TRBV19 and TRBJ2-1, with 11 bases fitting TRBD2. V lost 3 bases to trimming and J lost 5 bases; unmatched junction nucleotides: 3. There are 15 residues in the CDR3. Germline-derived CDR1 and CDR2 are LNHDA and SQIVND (reference sequence). CDR3 protein: CASSMIAGGDNEQFF. The CDR3 region has the DNA TGTGCCAGTAGTATGATAGCGGGGGGGGACAATGAGCAGTTCTTC.

The genes are TRBV7-2 and TRBJ1-4; possibly TRBD1 for D (5 bases). The CDR3 is 15 residues long. The V end lost 1 base, the J end lost 8 bases, and 14 bases lay between the germline ends. Germline V gene lookup returns CDR1 SGHTA and CDR2 FQGNSA. The CDR3 protein is CASSLGAAREEKLFF. The DNA of the CDR3 is TGTGCCAGCAGCTTAGGGGCGGCCAGGGAAGAAAAACTGTTTTTT.

Turning to this clone: The same CDR3 is also encoded by other DNA sequences in this sample. This sequence joins TRBV7-3 and TRBJ2-3; 8 bases are a match to TRBD2. Germline CDR1 is SGHTA and CDR2 is FQGTGA. V was pared by 2 bases and J by 3 bases, with 1 base of the junction left unmatched. The CDR3 contains 14 residues. CDR3 sequence reads: CASSLAGGTDTQYF. In DNA form, the CDR3 reads TGTGCCAGCAGCTTAGCGGGGGGAACAGATACGCAGTATTTT.

V usage is TRBV5-4 and J usage is TRBJ2-5; no clear D. The CDR3 consists of 10 residues. Looked up from germline, CDR1 is SGHNT and CDR2 is YYREEE (reference sequence). V lost 4 bases to trimming and J lost 5 bases, with 3 bases between them. The CDR3 sequence: CASSTETQYF. The CDR3 nucleotides read TGTGCCAGCAGCACCGAGACCCAGTACTTC.

CDR3 residues: CASSMPGRNEQFF. In DNA form, the CDR3 reads TGTGCCAGTAGTATGCCCGGGAGGAATGAGCAGTTCTTC. The chain has TRBV19 and TRBJ2-1; 7 positions agree with TRBD2. Germline CDR1 LNHDA, CDR2 SQIVND (reference sequence). Germline trimming cut 3 bases from V and 7 bases from J; bases unmatched to any gene: 3. The CDR3 runs to 13 residues.

V and J are TRBV29-1 and TRBJ2-2, with TRBD2 matching over 8 bases. Germline CDR1 reads SQVTM; CDR2 reads ANQGSEA. There are 15 residues in the CDR3. J lost 7 bases, V lost 4 bases, and 11 bases had no gene match. CDR3 protein: CSVGAQTSENGELFF. The CDR3 DNA sequence: TGCAGCGTTGGCGCCCAGACTAGCGAAAACGGGGAGCTGTTTTTT.

The chain links TRBV6-4 to TRBJ2-1; D may be TRBD1 (6 bases). Germline assignment: CDR1 MRHNA and CDR2 SNTAGT. V was cut by 5 bases and J by 4 bases, with 9 bases left in between. The CDR3 totals 13 residues. As DNA, the CDR3 is TGTGCCAGCAGTAGGACAGAGTACAATGAGCAGTTCTTC. Protein sequence: CASSRTEYNEQFF.

The chain uses TRBV6-5 and TRBJ1-2; D is undetermined. Germline values: CDR1 MNHEY, CDR2 SVGAGI. The length of the CDR3 is 13 residues. V shed 3 bases and J shed 1 base, with 6 bases lying between them. The CDR3 sequence: CASSYGLNYGYTF. The CDR3 bases are TGTGCCAGCAGTTATGGCCTTAACTATGGCTACACCTTC.

V gene TRBV21-1 combines with J gene TRBJ2-1; the table assigns TRBD1, which was not confirmed against the DNA. TRBV21-1 is an annotated pseudogene. This CDR3 contains 14 residues. CDR3: CASSPQGTYNEQFF. In nucleotides, the CDR3 is TGTGCCAGCAGCCCACAGGGAACCTACAATGAGCAGTTCTTC.

V is TRBV27 and J is TRBJ2-3; 8 positions match TRBD2. V gave up 5 bases and J gave up 4 bases; unmatched junction bases: 5. Germline CDR1 is MNHEY and CDR2 is SMNVEV (reference sequence). This CDR3 is 14 amino acids long. CDR3 residues: CASSLSGDPDTQYF. The CDR3 DNA follows: TGTGCCAGCAGTCTTAGCGGGGACCCAGATACGCAGTATTTT.

The CDR3 DNA reads TGTGCCAGCAGCTTAGGCTACCAGACCCAGTACTTC. This sequence encodes CASSLGYQTQYF. This chain joins TRBV13 and TRBJ2-5; D is uncertain. V was pared by 0 bases and J by 6 bases, with 5 bases between. The CDR3 sequence is 12 residues long. Germline V gene data show CDR1 as PRHDT and CDR2 as FYEKMQ (reference sequence).

The rearrangement uses TRBV30 and TRBJ2-1, with 7 bases that match TRBD2. With V trimmed by 2 bases and J by 3 bases, 7 bases remained unmatched. This CDR3 comprises 15 residues. Germline V gene lookup returns CDR1 GTSNPN and CDR2 SVGIG (reference sequence). In DNA form, the CDR3 reads TGTGCCTGGAGTATAGGCCTAGCGGACTACAATGAGCAGTTCTTC. Translated, it gives CAWSIGLADYNEQFF. Combining the CDR3 with reference TRBV30 and TRBJ2-1 gives the whole variable domain SQTIHQWPATLVQPVGSPLSLECTVEGTSNPNLYWYRQAAGRGLQLLFYSVGIGQISSEVPQNLSASRPQDRQFILSSKKLLLSDSGFYLCAWSIGLADYNEQFFGPGTRLTVL.

This rearrangement joins TRBV30 to TRBJ2-1, with D hard to call. The V gene's germline CDR1 is GTSNPN and CDR2 SVGIG (reference sequence). V lost 3 bases to trimming and J lost 10 bases, with 13 bases between them. This CDR3 is 12 amino acids long. In DNA, the CDR3 is TGTGCCTGGAGCCATAGCTTCGAGGAGCAGTTCTTC. The encoded protein is CAWSHSFEEQFF.

The gene calls are TRBV27 and TRBJ2-5; the D gene is possibly TRBD2 (5 bases). The CDR3 has 13 amino acids. V gave up 6 bases and J gave up 4 bases, with 12 bases separating them. The germline V gene has CDR1 MNHEY and CDR2 SMNVEV (reference sequence). Written as DNA, the CDR3 is TGTGCCAGCAGGCCGGGAATCTCAGAGACCCAGTACTTC. As protein: CASRPGISETQYF.

V usage is TRBV7-9 and J usage is TRBJ2-3, with 9 positions matching TRBD2. The junction had 8 bases not matched to a gene; V was cut back by 8 bases and J by 2 bases. Germline values: CDR1 SEHNR, CDR2 FQNEAQ (reference sequence). The CDR3 covers 15 residues. This chain's CDR3 is CASRSSGAFTDTQYF. As DNA, the CDR3 is TGTGCCAGCCGGTCTAGCGGGGCCTTCACAGATACGCAGTATTTT. The entire variable domain, with the rest obtained from reference TRBV7-9 and TRBJ2-3, is as follows: DTGVSQNPRHKITKRGQNVTFRCDPISEHNRLYWYRQTLGQGPEFLTYFQNEAQLEKSRLLSDRFSAERPKGSFSTLEIQRTEQGDSAMYLCASRSSGAFTDTQYFGPGTRLTVL.